This T cell receptor beta chain was sequenced in a study of blood T cell repertoires in COVID-19. Across the whole study: Acute and convalescent COVID-19 specimens originated in the United States, Italy and Spain. From T cells, B-cell-depleted T cells, or PBMCs came the material, which was cDNA or gDNA.

Trimming shortened V by 1 base and J by 0 bases, and 6 bases separated the two germline ends. The CDR3 is 15 amino acids. Germline assignment: CDR1 KGHSH and CDR2 LQKENI. Authors' data handling: The authors estimated nucleated cell counts from reference gene primer amplification. The repertoire was sequenced with immunoSEQ multiplex PCR; TCRdb's copy has only in-frame clones and lacks some. Clone size and V and J calls were adopted from that table, with D and trimming inferred from the DNA. Of around 36,000 clones listed, 75% to 90% are singletons. The sequence derives from a man aged 55 to 70 with acute or convalescent COVID-19. The J gene is TRBJ2-2, the V gene TRBV18; TRBD1 might be the D (5 bases). Sequencing was performed on peripheral blood. CDR3 sequence reads: CASSPRGTNTGELFF. CDR3 DNA: TGTGCCAGCTCACCACGGGGCACGAACACCGGGGAGCTGTTTTTT.